In this sample, the clone carrying this T cell receptor beta chain turned up once. The source of the sample is a study of blood T cell repertoires in COVID-19. Study overall: From T cells, B-cell-depleted T cells, or PBMCs came the material, which was cDNA or gDNA.

Authors' methods: Nucleated cell number was recorded as an estimate derived from reference gene primer amplification. The method was immunoSEQ multiplex PCR; TCRdb's version includes in-frame clones alone and lacks a portion of them. That table furnishes V, J and clone size, whereas the DNA furnished D and trimming. The top ten clones hold roughly 3% of a sample with over 75,000 clones, roughly 84% of them seen once. CDR3 length: 12 residues. Trimming removed 4 bases from V and 7 bases from J, with 10 bases in between. Germline V gene data show CDR1 as SNHLY and CDR2 as FYNNEI. The genes are TRBV2 and TRBJ1-2; no definite D call. The source of this sequence is a woman aged 80 or over with acute or convalescent COVID-19. The specimen was peripheral blood. CDR3 sequence: CASSGTGSGYTF. In nucleotides, the CDR3 is TGTGCCAGCAGTGGGACCGGGAGTGGCTACACCTTC. Full variable domain (missing parts from reference TRBV2 and TRBJ1-2): EPEVTQTPSHQVTQMGQEVILRCVPISNHLYFYWYRQILGQKVEFLVSFYNNEISEKSEIFDDQFSVERPDGSNFTLKIRSTKLEDSAMYFCASSGTGSGYTFGSGTRLTVV.